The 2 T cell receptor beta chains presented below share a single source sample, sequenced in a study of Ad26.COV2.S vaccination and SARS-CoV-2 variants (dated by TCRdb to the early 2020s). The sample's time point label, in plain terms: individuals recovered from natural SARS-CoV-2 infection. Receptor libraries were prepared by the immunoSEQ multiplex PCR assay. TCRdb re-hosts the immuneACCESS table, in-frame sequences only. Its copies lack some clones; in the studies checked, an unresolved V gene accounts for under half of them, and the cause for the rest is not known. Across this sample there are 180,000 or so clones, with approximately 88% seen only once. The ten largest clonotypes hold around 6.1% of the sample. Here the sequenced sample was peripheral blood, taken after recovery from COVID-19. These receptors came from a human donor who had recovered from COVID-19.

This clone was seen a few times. CDR3 sequence reads: CASSPWTSGYEQYF. The CDR3 nucleotides read TGTGCCAGCAGCCCCTGGACTAGCGGATACGAGCAGTACTTC. V gene TRBV3-1 (or the pseudogene TRBV3-2) combines with J gene TRBJ2-7; 10 bases fit TRBD2. With 4 bases clipped from V and 4 bases from J, the junction kept 4 bases outside the gene matches. This CDR3 contains 14 residues. Germline CDR1 and CDR2: LGHDT and YNNKEL (reference sequence).

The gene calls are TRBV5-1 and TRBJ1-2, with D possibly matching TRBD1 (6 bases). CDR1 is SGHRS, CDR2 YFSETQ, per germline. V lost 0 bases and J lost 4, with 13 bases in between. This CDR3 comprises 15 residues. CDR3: CASSLEGGTAYGYTF. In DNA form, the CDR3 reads TGCGCCAGCAGCTTGGAAGGGGGTACGGCCTATGGCTACACCTTC.